One sample yielded the 21 T cell receptor beta chains listed below, sequenced in a study of T cell repertoires in cytomegalovirus infection. TCRdb passed the reads through MiXCR, listing each CDR3 protein once. The sample records fewer than 900,000 distinct CDR3 sequences, 25% to 35% being singletons. Their antigens remain unidentified. Sequencing was performed on cultured CD8+ T cells from PBMCs, taken from culture after CMV antigen stimulation. These receptors all stem from a human donor in good health (CMV status not recorded). Some clones in this sample may be carry-over from other donors' samples.

The chain is built from TRBV27 and TRBJ1-2; D may be TRBD1 (6 bases). Germline assignment: CDR1 MNHEY and CDR2 SMNVEV (reference sequence). The CDR3 is 17 residues long. V lost 0 bases and J lost 2, with 16 bases in between. This CDR3 is CASSLSGGAMRNYGYTF. The CDR3 DNA reads as TGTGCCAGCAGTTTATCTGGGGGCGCCATGAGAAACTATGGCTACACCTTC.

The V gene is TRBV7-9, the J gene TRBJ2-3; 7 bases align to TRBD2. The germline gives CDR1 SEHNR, CDR2 FQNEAQ (reference sequence). The J segment lost 0 bases and the V segment lost 0 bases, leaving 3 bases of the junction unmatched. This CDR3 has 16 residues. Here the CDR3 DNA reads TGTGCCAGCAGCTTAGCCTCTAGCGGAAGCACAGATACGCAGTATTTT. Translating it yields CASSLASSGSTDTQYF. The entire variable domain, with the rest obtained from reference TRBV7-9 and TRBJ2-3, is as follows: DTGVSQNPRHKITKRGQNVTFRCDPISEHNRLYWYRQTLGQGPEFLTYFQNEAQLEKSRLLSDRFSAERPKGSFSTLEIQRTEQGDSAMYLCASSLASSGSTDTQYFGPGTRLTVL.

This chain links TRBV18 with TRBJ1-1, with 10 bases aligning to TRBD1. CDR3 length: 14 residues. V lost 4 bases, J lost 3 bases, and 2 bases stayed unmatched. Germline V CDR1 and CDR2: KGHSH, LQKENI. The CDR3 DNA follows: TGTGCCAGCTCACTCGACAGGGGGCACACTGAAGCTTTCTTT. It encodes CASSLDRGHTEAFF.

The V and J genes are TRBV9 and TRBJ1-1, with D unresolved. The ends were cut back, 0 bases at V and 9 bases at J, with 12 bases in the middle. The CDR3 is made up of 13 amino acids. Germline values: CDR1 SGDLS, CDR2 YYNGEE. The CDR3 DNA sequence: TGTGCCAGCAGCGTAGGATCCGGGCAACAAGCTTTCTTT. Translating gives CASSVGSGQQAFF.

This clonotype was observed once. The chain is built from TRBV15 and TRBJ2-3; TRBD2 is a possible D gene (5 bases). Germline lookup yields CDR1 LNHNV and CDR2 YYDKDF (reference sequence). The length of the CDR3 is 14 residues. V was cut by 6 bases and J by 6 bases, with 16 bases left in between. The CDR3, as DNA: TGTGCCACCAGTGTAGAGGCGGGCTTGGATACGCAGTATTTT. It encodes CATSVEAGLDTQYF.

The V and J genes are TRBV19 and TRBJ1-1; TRBD1 might be the D (6 bases). Trimming removed 3 bases from V and 8 bases from J, with 13 bases in between. This CDR3 region has 13 residues. The germline CDR1 and CDR2 sequences are LNHDA and SQIVND (reference sequence). CDR3 in amino acids: CASSITGIMEAFF. Written as DNA, the CDR3 is TGTGCCAGTAGTATTACAGGGATCATGGAAGCTTTCTTT.

This clonotype appeared a few times. The chain employs TRBV10-2 and TRBJ1-6, with 12 bases aligning to TRBD1. The CDR3 consists of 16 residues. Trimming took 6 bases from V and 10 from J; bases not matched to a gene: 10. Germline CDR1 WSHSY, CDR2 SAAADI. CDR3 loop: CASRVPGQGALSPLHF. The CDR3 nucleotides read TGCGCCAGCAGAGTCCCGGGACAGGGGGCCCTCTCACCCCTCCACTTT.

This clonotype was detected ten times or more. The J gene is TRBJ2-1, the V gene TRBV7-8; 7 bases align to TRBD1. From germline, CDR1 is SGHVS and CDR2 FQNEAQ. This CDR3 has 16 residues. V lost 5 bases and J lost 2; bases outside the gene matches: 9. The CDR3 region is CASSPRTGHPYNEQFF. Here the CDR3 DNA reads TGTGCCAGCAGCCCCCGGACAGGTCATCCCTACAATGAGCAGTTCTTC. Full variable domain (missing parts from reference TRBV7-8 and TRBJ2-1): GAGVSQSPRYKVAKRGQDVALRCDPISGHVSLFWYQQALGQGPEFLTYFQNEAQLDKSGLPSDRFFAERPEGSVSTLKIQRTQQEDSAVYLCASSPRTGHPYNEQFFGPGTRLTVL.

V usage is TRBV24-1 and J usage is TRBJ1-2; 8 positions agree with TRBD1. The V gene end was trimmed by 0 bases and the J gene end by 4 bases; junction bases not matched to a gene: 3. Germline assignment: CDR1 KGHDR and CDR2 SFDVKD. The CDR3 spans 15 residues. CDR3 amino acids: CATSDLGQGGYGYTF. The CDR3 DNA reads as TGTGCCACCAGTGATTTGGGACAGGGCGGCTATGGCTACACCTTC.

The chain joins TRBV7-9 to TRBJ2-2; TRBD2 aligns across 8 bases. Germline V gene lookup returns CDR1 SEHNR and CDR2 FQNEAQ (reference sequence). The CDR3 is 14 residues long. V was pared by 6 bases and J by 3 bases, with 3 bases of the junction left unmatched. The CDR3 DNA reads as TGTGCCAGCAGGAACGGGGGGGACACCGGGGAGCTGTTTTTT. Encoded protein: CASRNGGDTGELFF. Variable domain in full (rest from reference TRBV7-9 and TRBJ2-2): DTGVSQNPRHKITKRGQNVTFRCDPISEHNRLYWYRQTLGQGPEFLTYFQNEAQLEKSRLLSDRFSAERPKGSFSTLEIQRTEQGDSAMYLCASRNGGDTGELFFGEGSRLTVL.

This clonotype was detected ten times or more. The chain recombines TRBV7-8 with TRBJ2-1, with D perhaps TRBD2 (6 bases). CDR3 length equals 18 residues. V was trimmed by 4 bases and J by 0 bases, leaving 19 bases between them. The V gene's germline CDR1 is SGHVS and CDR2 FQNEAQ. CDR3 sequence reads: CASSSEEAGVNSYNEQFF. In DNA, the CDR3 is TGTGCCAGCAGCTCTGAGGAAGCGGGCGTAAACTCCTACAATGAGCAGTTCTTC.

The V and J genes are TRBV12-3 or TRBV12-4 and TRBJ2-3; no firm D call. This CDR3 has 16 residues. V was shortened by 0 bases and J by 4 bases, with 14 bases between the two germline ends. CDR3 DNA sequence: TGTGCCAGCAGTTTAGCGAGATTCGGAATCCCAGATACGCAGTATTTT. Its translation: CASSLARFGIPDTQYF.

This clonotype was seen only a few times. This chain uses TRBV19 with TRBJ1-1, with a weak D call TRBD1 (6 bases). Trimming removed 3 bases at V and 5 bases at J, with 13 bases between. This CDR3 spans 14 amino acids. Germline V CDR1 and CDR2: LNHDA, SQIVND (reference sequence). The CDR3 loop reads CASSIRTGWTEAFF. The CDR3 coding sequence is TGTGCCAGTAGTATCCGTACAGGGTGGACTGAAGCTTTCTTT.

This sequence joins TRBV9 and TRBJ2-1, with no clear D. The length of the CDR3 is 15 residues. The germline V gene has CDR1 SGDLS and CDR2 YYNGEE. V lost 3 bases and J 4 bases, leaving 14 bases between the germline ends. This chain's CDR3 is CASSGSVAAYNEQFF. The CDR3 DNA reads TGTGCCAGCAGCGGTTCTGTTGCGGCGTACAATGAGCAGTTCTTC.

This clonotype was counted a few times. The CDR3 nucleotides read TGTGCCAGCAGTTACGGTAGTCAGGACTATGGCTACACCTTC. This translates into CASSYGSQDYGYTF. The chain joins TRBV6-2 or TRBV6-3 to TRBJ1-2; D unresolved. The germline V and J ends were trimmed by 2 bases and 3 bases, with 10 bases remaining between them. This CDR3 spans 14 amino acids. CDR1 and CDR2 from the germline V gene are MNHEY and SVGEGT.

This clonotype occurred a few times. This rearrangement joins TRBV27 to TRBJ1-2; D possibly corresponds to TRBD1 (5 bases). Germline V CDR1 and CDR2: MNHEY, SMNVEV (reference sequence). The V gene lost 10 bases and the J gene lost 2 bases, with 20 bases spanning the gap. The CDR3 consists of 15 residues. The CDR3 loop is CATYGAGNPNYGYTF. The DNA of the CDR3 is TGTGCCACCTACGGGGCAGGGAATCCCAACTATGGCTACACCTTC.

Ten or more counts support this clonotype. The V gene is TRBV7-2, the J gene TRBJ2-5, with 10 bases lining up with TRBD2. The V gene's germline CDR1 is SGHTA and CDR2 FQGNSA. The trim removed 5 bases at V and 5 bases at J, leaving 8 bases unmatched. The CDR3 is 15 amino acids. The CDR3 DNA sequence: TGTGCCAGCAGCGTCCTAGCGGGGGAATGGGAGACCCAGTACTTC. Its protein product is CASSVLAGEWETQYF.

The chain joins TRBV6-6 to TRBJ2-1; a possible D gene is TRBD1 (5 bases). V dropped 6 bases and J dropped 7 bases, with 16 bases sitting between them. CDR3 size: 14 residues. The germline V gene encodes CDR1 MNHNY and CDR2 SVGAGI (reference sequence). This chain's CDR3 is CASSSARGLNEQFF. The CDR3 coding sequence is TGTGCCAGCAGCTCCGCAAGGGGATTAAATGAGCAGTTCTTC.

The chain carries TRBV20-1 and TRBJ1-2; D call uncertain. Trimming pared 6 bases from V and 6 bases from J, leaving 8 bases between. The CDR3 is 10 residues long. Germline V gene data show CDR1 as DFQATT and CDR2 as SNEGSKA (reference sequence). The CDR3 spells CSAEDDGYTF. The CDR3 nucleotides read TGCAGTGCCGAAGACGATGGCTACACCTTC.

Remarks on this clonotype: An end of the junction does not agree with germline; a read error may underlie this. J is TRBJ2-7 and V is TRBV7-6, with 7 positions matching TRBD2. CDR1 and CDR2 (germline): SGHVS, FNYEAQ. The CDR3 sequence is 15 residues long. CDR3 sequence reads: CVSSLGGGSPYEQYF. In DNA form, the CDR3 reads TGTGTCAGCAGTCTAGGCGGGGGTTCCCCCTACGAGCAGTACTTC.

This clonotype turned up a few times. The chain uses TRBV7-9 and TRBJ2-2, with unresolved D. CDR1 and CDR2 from the germline V gene are SEHNR and FQNEAQ (reference sequence). Trimming stripped 3 bases from V and 4 bases from J, with 15 bases between. The CDR3 covers 16 residues. CDR3 DNA: TGTGCCAGCAGCTTCGGACGCGAGTGGGCCACCGGGGAGCTGTTTTTT. This sequence encodes CASSFGREWATGELFF.